The text below deals with one T cell receptor (beta chain). Its antigen is undetermined. Production of TCR beta cDNA used around 0.45 ug total RNA together with a constant-region primer. ARM-PCR was slightly modified, and three nested multiplex PCR rounds with it gave rise to the TCR beta libraries. The two initial PCR rounds, around 10 cycles each, used TRBV1-TRBV30 forward and C-beta reverse primers. TCRdb independently ran MiXCR on the multiplex PCR reads; one entry per CDR3 protein. The sample has fewer than 350,000 distinct CDR3 sequences, 65% seen once. Germline DNA was extracted alongside blood RNA, which was obtained from unsorted whole blood. There were only treatment-naive patients, all with chronic HBV infection. Before the operation took place, around 4 milliliters of peripheral blood were collected. This sample is part of a study of tumor-infiltrating lymphocytes in primary liver carcinoma.

Notes on the study in general: Overlap between tumor regions exceeded overlap of tumor with adjacent tissue or blood.

The CDR3 contains 14 residues. Trimming removed 4 bases from V and 4 bases from J; junction bases left unmatched: 4. Germline V gene sequence: CDR1 MNHNY, CDR2 SVGAGI (reference sequence). The chain couples TRBV6-6 to TRBJ1-5; the match to TRBD1 covers 7 bases. The sample taken for sequencing was peripheral blood. The clonotype originates from a middle-aged man with primary liver carcinoma and hepatitis B virus infection. The CDR3 region is CASSSGQENQPQHF. CDR3 sequence (DNA): TGTGCCAGCAGTTCAGGACAGGAGAATCAGCCCCAGCATTTT.